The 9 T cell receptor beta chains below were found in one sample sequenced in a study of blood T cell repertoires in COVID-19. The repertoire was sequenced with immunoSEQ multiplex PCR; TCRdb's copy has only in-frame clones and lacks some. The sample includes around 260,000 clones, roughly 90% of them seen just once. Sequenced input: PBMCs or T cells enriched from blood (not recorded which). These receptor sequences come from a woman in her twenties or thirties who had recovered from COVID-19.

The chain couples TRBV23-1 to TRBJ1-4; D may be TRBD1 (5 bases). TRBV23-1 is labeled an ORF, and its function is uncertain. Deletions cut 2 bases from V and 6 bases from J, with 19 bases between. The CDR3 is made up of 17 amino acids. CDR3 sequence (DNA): TGCGCCAGCAGTCAAATAGCGGGGGGTCGGTTTGATGAAAAACTGTTTTTT. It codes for CASSQIAGGRFDEKLFF.

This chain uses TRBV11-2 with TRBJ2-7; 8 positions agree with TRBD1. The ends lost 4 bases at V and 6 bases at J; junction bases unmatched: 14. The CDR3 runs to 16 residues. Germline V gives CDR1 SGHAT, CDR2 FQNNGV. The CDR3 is CASSSPATGESIEQYF. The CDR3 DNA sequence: TGTGCCAGCAGCTCCCCAGCGACAGGGGAGAGCATCGAGCAGTACTTC.

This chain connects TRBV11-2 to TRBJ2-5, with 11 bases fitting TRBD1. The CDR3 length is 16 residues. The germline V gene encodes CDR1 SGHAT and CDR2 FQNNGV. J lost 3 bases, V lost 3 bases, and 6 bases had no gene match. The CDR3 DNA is TGTGCCAGCAGCTTCGGACAGGGGGCAAAAAAAGAGACCCAGTACTTC. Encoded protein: CASSFGQGAKKETQYF. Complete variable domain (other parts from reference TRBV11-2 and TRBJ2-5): EAGVAQSPRYKIIEKRQSVAFWCNPISGHATLYWYQQILGQGPKLLIQFQNNGVVDDSQLPKDRFSAERLKGVDSTLKIQPAKLEDSAVYLCASSFGQGAKKETQYFGPGTRLLVL.

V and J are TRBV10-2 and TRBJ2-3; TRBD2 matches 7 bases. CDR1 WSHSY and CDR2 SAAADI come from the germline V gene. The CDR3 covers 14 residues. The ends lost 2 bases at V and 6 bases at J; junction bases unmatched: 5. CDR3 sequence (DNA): TGCGCCAGCAGTGAGATCCCAGCGGGGGATACGCAGTATTTT. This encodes CASSEIPAGDTQYF.

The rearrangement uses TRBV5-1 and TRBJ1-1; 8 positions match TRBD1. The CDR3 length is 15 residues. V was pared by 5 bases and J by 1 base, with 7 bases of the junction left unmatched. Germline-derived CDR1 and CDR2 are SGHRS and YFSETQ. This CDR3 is CASSLGGQGNTEAFF. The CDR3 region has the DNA TGCGCCAGCAGTCTGGGTGGACAGGGGAACACTGAAGCTTTCTTT.

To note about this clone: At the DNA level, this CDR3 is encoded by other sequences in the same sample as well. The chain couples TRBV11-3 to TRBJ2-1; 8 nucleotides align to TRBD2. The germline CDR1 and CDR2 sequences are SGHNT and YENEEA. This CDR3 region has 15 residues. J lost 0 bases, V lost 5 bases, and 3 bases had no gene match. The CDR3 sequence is CASSPGLASYNEQFF. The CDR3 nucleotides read TGTGCCAGCAGCCCAGGACTAGCCTCCTACAATGAGCAGTTCTTC.

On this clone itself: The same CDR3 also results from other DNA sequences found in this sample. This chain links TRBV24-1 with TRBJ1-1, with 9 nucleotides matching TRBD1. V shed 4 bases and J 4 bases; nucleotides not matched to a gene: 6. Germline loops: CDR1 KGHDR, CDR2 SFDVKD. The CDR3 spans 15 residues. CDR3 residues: CATSDPKTGGTEAFF. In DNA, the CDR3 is TGTGCCACCAGTGACCCCAAGACAGGGGGCACTGAAGCTTTCTTT.

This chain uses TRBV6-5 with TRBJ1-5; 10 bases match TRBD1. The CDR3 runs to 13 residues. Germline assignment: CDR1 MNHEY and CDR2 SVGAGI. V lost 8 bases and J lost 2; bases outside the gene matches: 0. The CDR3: CASGTGGNQPQHF. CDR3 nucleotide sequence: TGTGCCAGCGGGACAGGGGGCAATCAGCCCCAGCATTTT.

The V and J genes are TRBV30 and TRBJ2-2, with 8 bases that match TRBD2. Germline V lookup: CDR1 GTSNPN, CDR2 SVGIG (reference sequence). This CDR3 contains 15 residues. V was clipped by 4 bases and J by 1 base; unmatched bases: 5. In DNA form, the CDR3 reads TGTGCCTGGACGGGACTAGTAAGGAACACCGGGGAGCTGTTTTTT. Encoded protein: CAWTGLVRNTGELFF.